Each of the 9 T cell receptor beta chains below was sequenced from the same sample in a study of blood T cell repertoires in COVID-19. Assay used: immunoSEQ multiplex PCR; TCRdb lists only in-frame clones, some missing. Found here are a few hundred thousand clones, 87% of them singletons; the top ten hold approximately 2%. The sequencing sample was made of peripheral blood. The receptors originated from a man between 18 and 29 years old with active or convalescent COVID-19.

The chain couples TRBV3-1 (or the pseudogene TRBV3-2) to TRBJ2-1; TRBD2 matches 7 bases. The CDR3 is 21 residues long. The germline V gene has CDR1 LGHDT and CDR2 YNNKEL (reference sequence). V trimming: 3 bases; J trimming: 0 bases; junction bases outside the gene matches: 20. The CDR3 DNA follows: TGTGCCAGCAGCCAGGCCAGGCGTCGGCCCGGGGGGAAAAGCTCCTACAATGAGCAGTTCTTC. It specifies CASSQARRRPGGKSSYNEQFF.

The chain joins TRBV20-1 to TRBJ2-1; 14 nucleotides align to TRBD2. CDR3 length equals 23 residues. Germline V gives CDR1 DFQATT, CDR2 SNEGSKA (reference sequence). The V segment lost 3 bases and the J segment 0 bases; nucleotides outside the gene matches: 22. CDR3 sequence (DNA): TGCAGTGCTAGTCACAAACGGACTAGCGGGGGGACTACCACAAAGAGCTCCTACAATGAGCAGTTCTTC. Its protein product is CSASHKRTSGGTTTKSSYNEQFF.

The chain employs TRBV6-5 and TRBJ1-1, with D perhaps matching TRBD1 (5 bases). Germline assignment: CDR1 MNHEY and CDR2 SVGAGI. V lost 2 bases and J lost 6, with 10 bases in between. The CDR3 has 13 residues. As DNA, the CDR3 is TGTGCCAGCAGTTACCAGGGTGGTGCTGAAGCTTTCTTT. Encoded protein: CASSYQGGAEAFF.

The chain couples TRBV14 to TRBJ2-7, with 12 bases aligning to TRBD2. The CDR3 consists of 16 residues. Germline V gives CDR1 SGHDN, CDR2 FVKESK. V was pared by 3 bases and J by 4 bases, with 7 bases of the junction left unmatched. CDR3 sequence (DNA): TGTGCCAGCAGCCAGCGGTTGACTAGCGGGGGATACGAGCAGTACTTC. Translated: CASSQRLTSGGYEQYF.

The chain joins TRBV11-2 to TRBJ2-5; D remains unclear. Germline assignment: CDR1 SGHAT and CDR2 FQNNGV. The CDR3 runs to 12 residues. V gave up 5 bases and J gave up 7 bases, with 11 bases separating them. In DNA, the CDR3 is TGTGCCAGCAGCCCTGAACAGAGGACCCAGTACTTC. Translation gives CASSPEQRTQYF.

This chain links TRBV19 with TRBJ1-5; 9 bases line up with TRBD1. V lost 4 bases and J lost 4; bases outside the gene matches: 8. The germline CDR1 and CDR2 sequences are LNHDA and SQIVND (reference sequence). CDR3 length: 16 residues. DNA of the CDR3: TGTGCCAGTAGTACCGGGACAGGGCCCTTTAATCAGCCCCAGCATTTT. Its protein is CASSTGTGPFNQPQHF. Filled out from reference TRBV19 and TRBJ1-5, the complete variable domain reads DGGITQSPKYLFRKEGQNVTLSCEQNLNHDAMYWYRQDPGQGLRLIYYSQIVNDFQKGDIAEGYSVSREKKESFPLTVTSAQKNPTAFYLCASSTGTGPFNQPQHFGDGTRLSIL.

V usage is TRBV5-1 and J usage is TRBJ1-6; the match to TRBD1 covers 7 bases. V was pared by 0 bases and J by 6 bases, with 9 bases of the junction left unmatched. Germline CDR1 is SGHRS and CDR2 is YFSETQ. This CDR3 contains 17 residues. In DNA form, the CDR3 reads TGCGCCAGCAGCTTGGCCTTCCGACAGGGTGCTAATTCACCCCTCCACTTT. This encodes CASSLAFRQGANSPLHF. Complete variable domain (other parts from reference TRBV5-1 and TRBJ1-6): KAGVTQTPRYLIKTRGQQVTLSCSPISGHRSVSWYQQTPGQGLQFLFEYFSETQRNKGNFPGRFSGRQFSNSRSEMNVSTLELGDSALYLCASSLAFRQGANSPLHFGNGTRLTVT.

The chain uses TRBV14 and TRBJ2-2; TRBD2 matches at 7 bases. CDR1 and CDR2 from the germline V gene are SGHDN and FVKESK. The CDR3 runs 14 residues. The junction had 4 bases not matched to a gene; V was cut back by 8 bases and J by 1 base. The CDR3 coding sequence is TGTGCCAGCCAGACTAGCCGGAACACCGGGGAGCTGTTTTTT. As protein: CASQTSRNTGELFF.

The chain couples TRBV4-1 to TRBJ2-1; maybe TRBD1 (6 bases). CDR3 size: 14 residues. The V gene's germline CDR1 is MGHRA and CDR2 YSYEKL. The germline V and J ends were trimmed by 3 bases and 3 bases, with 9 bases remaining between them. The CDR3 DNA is TGCGCCAGCAGCCATAGGGGGAACTACAATGAGCAGTTCTTC. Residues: CASSHRGNYNEQFF.